This TCR beta chain is from a study of T cells after yellow fever vaccination. The study, taken as a whole, reports: The CD4 and CD8 compartments had a small share of their clonotypes in common.

Production of TCR cDNA was by 5'RACE template switching, which also added a universal primer site and UMIs. Via MiXCR, TCRdb re-called the 5' RACE reads, giving one row per CDR3 protein. This table holds 450,000 to 550,000 distinct CDR3 sequences, under 25% found once. V gave up 2 bases and J gave up 0 bases; unmatched junction bases: 4. The germline V gene encodes CDR1 SGHDN and CDR2 FVKESK. This CDR3 region has 16 residues. The sample holds a few counts of this clonotype. Its specificity is not known. The V call is TRBV14, the J call TRBJ1-3; 7 bases fit TRBD1. The material was PBMCs, obtained 15 days after the yellow fever booster vaccination. The receptor comes from a man aged 25 to 45 who received the YFV17D yellow fever vaccine. This CDR3 is CASSQLGDSSGNTIYF. The CDR3 DNA follows: TGTGCCAGCAGCCAACTGGGGGACAGCTCTGGAAACACCATATATTTT.